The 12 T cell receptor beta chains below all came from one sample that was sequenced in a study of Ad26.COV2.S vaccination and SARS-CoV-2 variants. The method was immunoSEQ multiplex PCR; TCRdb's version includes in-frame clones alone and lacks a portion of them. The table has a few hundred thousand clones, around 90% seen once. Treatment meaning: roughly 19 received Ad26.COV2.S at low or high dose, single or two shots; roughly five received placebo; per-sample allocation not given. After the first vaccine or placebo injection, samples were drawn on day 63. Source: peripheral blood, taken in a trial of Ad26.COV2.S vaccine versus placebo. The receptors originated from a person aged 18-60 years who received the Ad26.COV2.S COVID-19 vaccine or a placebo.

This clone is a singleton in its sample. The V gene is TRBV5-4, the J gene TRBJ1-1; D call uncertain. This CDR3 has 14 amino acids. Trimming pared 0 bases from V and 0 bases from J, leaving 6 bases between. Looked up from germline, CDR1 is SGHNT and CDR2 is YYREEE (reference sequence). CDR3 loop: CASSLDGMNTEAFF. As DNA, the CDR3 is TGTGCCAGCAGCTTGGACGGGATGAACACTGAAGCTTTCTTT. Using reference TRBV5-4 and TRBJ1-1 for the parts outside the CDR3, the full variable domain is ETGVTQSPTHLIKTRGQQVTLRCSSQSGHNTVSWYQQALGQGPQFIFQYYREEENGRGNFPPRFSGLQFPNYSSELNVNALELDDSALYLCASSLDGMNTEAFFGQGTRLTVV.

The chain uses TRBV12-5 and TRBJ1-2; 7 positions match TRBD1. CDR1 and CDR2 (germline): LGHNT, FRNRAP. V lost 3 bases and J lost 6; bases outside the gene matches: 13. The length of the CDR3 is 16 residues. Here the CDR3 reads CASGFQLDRDNDGYTF. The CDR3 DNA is TGTGCTAGTGGTTTCCAACTCGACAGGGATAATGATGGCTACACCTTC.

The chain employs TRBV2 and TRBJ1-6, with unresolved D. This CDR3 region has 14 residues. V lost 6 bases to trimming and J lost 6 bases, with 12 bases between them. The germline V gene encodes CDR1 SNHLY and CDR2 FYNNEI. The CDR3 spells CASSPTLINSPLHF. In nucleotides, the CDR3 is TGTGCCAGCAGCCCCACCTTAATTAATTCACCCCTCCACTTT.

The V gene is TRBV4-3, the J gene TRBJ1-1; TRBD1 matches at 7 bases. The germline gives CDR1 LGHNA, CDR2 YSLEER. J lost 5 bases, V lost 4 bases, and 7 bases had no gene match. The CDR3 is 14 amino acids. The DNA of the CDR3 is TGCGCCAGCAGCCCTAGACAGGGTTGGACTGAAGCTTTCTTT. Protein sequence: CASSPRQGWTEAFF.

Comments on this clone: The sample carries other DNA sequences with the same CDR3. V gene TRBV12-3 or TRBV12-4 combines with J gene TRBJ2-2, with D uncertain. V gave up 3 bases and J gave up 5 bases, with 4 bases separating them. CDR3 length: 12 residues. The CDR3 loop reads CASSLGTGELFF. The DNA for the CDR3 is TGTGCCAGCAGTTTGGGGACCGGGGAGCTGTTTTTT.

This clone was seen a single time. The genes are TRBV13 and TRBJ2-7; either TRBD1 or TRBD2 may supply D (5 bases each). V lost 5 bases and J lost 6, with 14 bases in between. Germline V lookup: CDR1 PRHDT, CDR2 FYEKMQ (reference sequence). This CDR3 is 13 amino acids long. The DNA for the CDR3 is TGTGCCAGCAGCCTCCGGGACCTTGGCGAGCAGTACTTC. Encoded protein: CASSLRDLGEQYF.

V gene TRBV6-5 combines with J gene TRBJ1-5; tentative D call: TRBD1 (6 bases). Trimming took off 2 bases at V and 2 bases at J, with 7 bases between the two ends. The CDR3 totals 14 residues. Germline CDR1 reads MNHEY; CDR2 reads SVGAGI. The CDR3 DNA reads TGTGCCAGCAGTTACCGGACAGGCAATCAGCCCCAGCATTTT. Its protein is CASSYRTGNQPQHF.

The CDR3 is CASSLRENTGELFF. The CDR3 nucleotides read TGCGCCAGCAGCCTCCGGGAGAACACCGGGGAGCTGTTTTTT. The chain joins TRBV4-3 to TRBJ2-2, with a weak D call TRBD2 (5 bases). The germline gives CDR1 LGHNA, CDR2 YSLEER. There are 14 residues in the CDR3. The V end lost 4 bases, the J end lost 1 base, and 7 bases lay between the germline ends.

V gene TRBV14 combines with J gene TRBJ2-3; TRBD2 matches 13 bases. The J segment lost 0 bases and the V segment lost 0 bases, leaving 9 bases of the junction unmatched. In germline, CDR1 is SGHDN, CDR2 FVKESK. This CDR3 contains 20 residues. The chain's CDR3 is CASSQDRIQGLAGSTDTQYF. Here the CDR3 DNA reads TGTGCCAGCAGCCAAGATCGGATCCAGGGACTAGCGGGGAGCACAGATACGCAGTATTTT.

CDR3 nucleotides: TGTGCCAGCAGCCAAGTGAGGTCTGAAGCTTTCTTT. Translation: CASSQVRSEAFF. The chain combines TRBV3-1 (or the pseudogene TRBV3-2) with TRBJ1-1, with D unclear. V shed 1 base and J shed 6 bases, with 6 bases lying between them. Germline V gene data show CDR1 as LGHDT and CDR2 as YNNKEL (reference sequence). The CDR3 sequence is 12 residues long.

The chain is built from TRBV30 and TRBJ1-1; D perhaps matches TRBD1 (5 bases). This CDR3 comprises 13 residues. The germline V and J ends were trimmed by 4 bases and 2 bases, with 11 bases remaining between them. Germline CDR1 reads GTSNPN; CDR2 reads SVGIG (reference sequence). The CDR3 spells CAWKTDINTEAFF. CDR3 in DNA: TGTGCCTGGAAAACGGACATAAACACTGAAGCTTTCTTT. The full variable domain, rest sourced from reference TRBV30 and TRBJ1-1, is SQTIHQWPATLVQPVGSPLSLECTVEGTSNPNLYWYRQAAGRGLQLLFYSVGIGQISSEVPQNLSASRPQDRQFILSSKKLLLSDSGFYLCAWKTDINTEAFFGQGTRLTVV.

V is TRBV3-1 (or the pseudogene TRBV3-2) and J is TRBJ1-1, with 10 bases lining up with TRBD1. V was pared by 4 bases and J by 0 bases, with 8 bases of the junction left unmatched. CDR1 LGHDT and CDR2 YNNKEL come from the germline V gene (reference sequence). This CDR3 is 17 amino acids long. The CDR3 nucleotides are TGTGCCAGCAGCCCCCGGGACAGGGGTCCGCTGAACACTGAAGCTTTCTTT. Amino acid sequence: CASSPRDRGPLNTEAFF.